These T cell receptor beta chains were read from a single sample in a study of cytomegalovirus exposure and HLA in healthy donors. Here immunoSEQ multiplex PCR was the method, and the copy in TCRdb shows in-frame clones only, minus some. The table shows about 170,000 clones, with about 75% occurring only once. The sample comprised PBMCs. Receptors were obtained from a female donor in good health and CMV-seronegative. The CDR3 runs from the conserved cysteine through the conserved F or W. D genes are given only for firm matches. Only part of the rows carry a size: once, few, many, or a class if the clone is expanded.

j_call clone_size v_call d_call cdr3_nt cdr3_aa
TRBJ1-5 once TRBV10-3 TRBD1 TGTGCCATCAGTGAGGATACAGGGGTGAAGCCCCAGCATTTT CAISEDTGVKPQHF
TRBJ2-7 - TRBV10-3 - TGTGCCATCAGTGAGTCCGGGGGACTCTCCTACGAGCAGTACTTC CAISESGGLSYEQYF
TRBJ1-4 - TRBV7-9 - TGTGCCAGCAGCTTAGGGACTGGGGGAGGAGAGGAAAAACTGTTTTTT CASSLGTGGGEEKLFF
TRBJ1-2 - TRBV7-2 - TGTGCCAGCAGCTCTTCAGGGAACTATGGCTACACCTTC CASSSSGNYGYTF
TRBJ2-1 - TRBV6-4 - TGTGCCAGCAGTGACGGGCCGCCGACCTACAATGAGCAGTTCTTC CASSDGPPTYNEQFF
TRBJ2-7 few TRBV6-6 TRBD1 TGTGCCAGCAGTTACTCTCAGGGGGAGAAGGACGAGCAGTACTTC CASSYSQGEKDEQYF
TRBJ2-7 - TRBV6-5 TRBD2 TGTGCCAGCAGTTACTCTCGCGGGAGATCATCCGAGCAGTACTTC CASSYSRGRSSEQYF
TRBJ2-2 - TRBV14 - TGTGCCAGCAGCCAAGAGTTGCGTTCCGGGGAGCTGTTTTTT CASSQELRSGELFF
TRBJ2-5 few TRBV5-1 - TGCGCCAGCAGCTTACCCTCGGGGGTCGGAGAGACCCAGTACTTC CASSLPSGVGETQYF
TRBJ1-2 - TRBV5-1 - TGCGCCAGCAGCCCCCCCCCGGGCTACACCTTC CASSPPPGYTF
TRBJ2-5 - TRBV2 TRBD1 TGTGCCAGCAGTGCAGACAGGGGTGGAGAGACCCAGTACTTC CASSADRGGETQYF
TRBJ1-2 - TRBV29-1 - TGCAGCGTTGACGCAGATTATGGCTACACCTTC CSVDADYGYTF
TRBJ2-7 - TRBV29-1 - TGCAGCGTCCCAGGGACTTTCTCCTACGAGCAGTACTTC CSVPGTFSYEQYF
TRBJ2-7 - TRBV6-5 - TGTGCCAGCAGTTACGTAGGGCAGGGTTCCTACGAGCAGTACTTC CASSYVGQGSYEQYF
TRBJ1-2 - TRBV27 - TGTGCCAGCAGTTTTACCAGGGAGGCTAACTATGGCTACACCTTC CASSFTREANYGYTF
TRBJ2-1 - TRBV7-2 - TGTGCCAGCAGCCCGGACTTTAATGAGCAGTTCTTC CASSPDFNEQFF
TRBJ2-2 few TRBV7-9 - TGTTCCATCGCACGTATGGGGGCCGGTAACACCGGGGAGCTGTTTTTT CSIARMGAGNTGELFF
TRBJ1-1 - TRBV30 TRBD1 TGTGCCTGGACCCTGACAGGGGTGAACACTGAAGCTTTCTTT CAWTLTGVNTEAFF
TRBJ1-2 - TRBV6-5 - TGTGCCAGCAGTCAGCGGCTGAACCTTAACTATGGCTACACCTTC CASSQRLNLNYGYTF
TRBJ1-2 - TRBV7-2 - TGTGCCAGCAGCTTCCCCCCGGGACACTCGAGGGGCTACACCTTC CASSFPPGHSRGYTF
TRBJ1-2 - TRBV6-5 - TGTGCCAGCAGTTACTCGGGACATAACTATGGCTACACCTTC CASSYSGHNYGYTF
TRBJ1-2 - TRBV5-1 - TGCGCCAGCAGCTTGGTCCCCCGGGGGGCGTATGGCTACACCTTC CASSLVPRGAYGYTF
TRBJ2-1 - TRBV4-1 TRBD1 TGCGCCAGCAGCCAAGTCCGGGACAGGGGCGATGAGCAGTTCTTC CASSQVRDRGDEQFF
TRBJ1-2 - TRBV18 TRBD1 TGTGCCAGCTCACCTCCAGGGACAGGGGGGAAGAATGGCTACACCTTC CASSPPGTGGKNGYTF
TRBJ1-5 - TRBV7-8 - TGTGCCAGCAGCTTAGCCGGACAGAGCAATCAGCCCCAGCATTTT CASSLAGQSNQPQHF
TRBJ2-2 - TRBV7-7 TRBD1 TGTGCCAGCAGGCCCGGGACAGGAGACACCGGGGAGCTGTTTTTT CASRPGTGDTGELFF
TRBJ2-1 few TRBV6-6 TRBD2 TGTGCCAGCAGTCTAGCGGGAGGTTCCAATGAGCAGTTCTTC CASSLAGGSNEQFF
TRBJ2-7 once TRBV5-1 TRBD1 TGCGCCAGCAGCTTGGGCGGGACAGGAGAATACGAGCAGTACTTC CASSLGGTGEYEQYF
TRBJ1-1 - TRBV7-3 - TGTGCCAGCAGCTTCGACATGAACACTGAAGCTTTCTTT CASSFDMNTEAFF
TRBJ2-1 - TRBV11-2 TRBD2 TGTGCCAGCAGCCGGGAACCTAGCGGGGAAGTGAATGAGCAGTTCTTC CASSREPSGEVNEQFF
TRBJ1-5 - TRBV6-1 - TGTGCCAGCAGTGAAGTACCGGGTCAGCCCCAGCATTTT CASSEVPGQPQHF
TRBJ1-2 few TRBV7-9 - TGTTCCAGCAGCCAACCCCTCTTGGAGTCCTTCTATGGCTACACCTTC CSSSQPLLESFYGYTF
TRBJ2-1 - TRBV10-2 TRBD2 TGCGCCAGCAGTGACTTGCGTGGGGGGGCCTACAATGAGCAGTTCTTC CASSDLRGGAYNEQFF
TRBJ1-1 - TRBV7-2 - TGTGCCAGCAGCCCTTACACTGAAGCTTTCTTT CASSPYTEAFF
TRBJ2-5 - TRBV9 - TGTGCCAGCAGCGTAGGAGCGGAAGAGACCCAGTACTTC CASSVGAEETQYF
TRBJ2-5 once TRBV5-1 - TGCGCCAGCAGCTTGGGGGCTAAAGAGACCCAGTACTTC CASSLGAKETQYF
TRBJ1-3 - TRBV4-2 - TGTGCCAGCAGCCGATGGGGGGTCTCTGGAAACACCATATATTTT CASSRWGVSGNTIYF
TRBJ2-7 - TRBV7-8 - TGTGCCAGCAGCTTAATTTGGGGTGAGGGATACGAGCAGTACTTC CASSLIWGEGYEQYF
TRBJ1-2 - TRBV2 - TGTGCCAGCACGGAGTATAACTATGGCTACACCTTC CASTEYNYGYTF
TRBJ2-3 - TRBV11-2 TRBD2 TGTGCCAGCAGCCCCAGGACCAGACTAGCGGCTAGCACAGATACGCAGTATTTT CASSPRTRLAASTDTQYF
TRBJ1-3 - TRBV5-1 - TGCGCCAGCAGCTTAGCAGGGACTGGAAACACCATATATTTT CASSLAGTGNTIYF
TRBJ2-4 - TRBV5-4 TRBD2 TGTGCCAGCAGCCAGCAGCGGGGGCACATTCAGTACTTC CASSQQRGHIQYF
TRBJ2-3 - TRBV5-1 - TGCGCCAGCAGCCCGCAGTTCCAGGGGCTCACAGATACGCAGTATTTT CASSPQFQGLTDTQYF
TRBJ2-5 - TRBV11-2 - TGTGCCAGCAGCTCCGGGGGGCAGGCGAGAGAGACCCAGTACTTC CASSSGGQARETQYF
TRBJ2-7 few TRBV7-8 TRBD2 TGTGCCAGCAGCCCCCTAGGGAGCGGGAGTGTTTCCGAGCAGTACTTC CASSPLGSGSVSEQYF
TRBJ1-6 once TRBV6-5 TRBD1 TGTGCCAGCAGTTACCAGACAGGGGGCAATTCACCCCTCCACTTT CASSYQTGGNSPLHF
TRBJ2-1 - TRBV5-4 - TGTGCCAGCAGCGTCGGAACAGGTCCCAACAATGAGCAGTTCTTC CASSVGTGPNNEQFF
TRBJ1-2 - TRBV6-5 - TGTGCCAGCAGTTACTCGGAGGGTGACTATGGCTACACCTTC CASSYSEGDYGYTF
TRBJ2-2 - TRBV7-3 - TGTGCCAGCAGCCGGGACTCCACCGGGGAGCTGTTTTTT CASSRDSTGELFF
TRBJ2-7 once TRBV29-1 TRBD2 TGCAGCGTTAAGGTAGCGGGAGTCAGAGAGCAGTACTTC CSVKVAGVREQYF
TRBJ2-7 - TRBV5-1 - TGCGCCAGCAGCTCTGGTCAGGGGCGGTCCGGGCAGTACTTC CASSSGQGRSGQYF
TRBJ1-2 - TRBV5-1 - TGCGCCAGCAGCTTGGCCAAGGGTGCAGGAGGTGGCTATGGCTACACCTTC CASSLAKGAGGGYGYTF
TRBJ2-7 once TRBV2 - TGTGCCAGCAGTGAGCTCTCCGGGGAGAGCGAGCAGTACTTC CASSELSGESEQYF
TRBJ2-2 - TRBV27 TRBD1 TGTGCCAGCAGCGTAGAACAGGGGGCCGGGGAGCTGTTTTTT CASSVEQGAGELFF
TRBJ2-7 - TRBV4-1 TRBD2 TGCGCCAGCAGCCAAGATTGGACTAGCGGGTATTCCTACGAGCAGTACTTC CASSQDWTSGYSYEQYF
TRBJ1-5 - TRBV6-1 - TGTGCCAGCAGTGAATGGGGCCCAGGTAGCAATCAGCCCCAGCATTTT CASSEWGPGSNQPQHF
TRBJ1-4 few TRBV7-9 TRBD1 TGTGCCAGCAGCCCCGGGACAGGGGACGTAAAACTGTTTTTT CASSPGTGDVKLFF
TRBJ2-7 - TRBV10-3 TRBD2 TGTGCCATCAGTGAGCTAGCGGGAGCTCTCTACGAGCAGTACTTC CAISELAGALYEQYF
TRBJ1-5 - TRBV10-3 - TGTGCCAGTACCCAGGGACTGAGCAATCAGCCCCAGCATTTT CASTQGLSNQPQHF